A selection of T cell receptor beta chains follows, all from one sample in a study of cytomegalovirus exposure and HLA in healthy donors. The repertoire was sequenced with immunoSEQ multiplex PCR; TCRdb's copy has only in-frame clones and lacks some. This repertoire shows about 95,000 clones, 70% to 80% found once; its top ten account for just over 8%. What was sequenced was PBMCs. The receptors derive from a man between 60 and 70 years old in good health and CMV-seronegative. Both conserved end residues are part of each CDR3. The D gene is left open where the match is weak. A clone size is listed for some rows: how often the clone was seen (once, few, many), or a class if it is expanded.

clone_size: -; j_call: TRBJ1-1; d_call: -; v_call: TRBV6-1; cdr3_nt: TGTGCCAGCAGACAAACGGGAGGCCAGGGCTTTGAAGCTTTCTTT; cdr3_aa: CASRQTGGQGFEAFF
clone_size: once; j_call: TRBJ2-1; d_call: -; v_call: TRBV6-5; cdr3_nt: TGTGCCAGCAGCCTCCGGGACACTTACAATGAGCAGTTCTTC; cdr3_aa: CASSLRDTYNEQFF
clone_size: -; j_call: TRBJ2-3; d_call: -; v_call: TRBV19; cdr3_nt: TGTGCCAGTAGACAAACAGATACGCAGTATTTT; cdr3_aa: CASRQTDTQYF
clone_size: -; j_call: TRBJ2-1; d_call: -; v_call: TRBV6-1; cdr3_nt: TGTGCCAGCAGTGAAGTAATTTATGGGTCGGGGGTCTTC; cdr3_aa: CASSEVIYGSGVF
clone_size: -; j_call: TRBJ2-5; d_call: -; v_call: TRBV5-4; cdr3_nt: TGTGCCAGCATGGCACCGGGAGTCGAGGAGACCCAGTACTTC; cdr3_aa: CASMAPGVEETQYF
clone_size: once; j_call: TRBJ2-7; d_call: -; v_call: TRBV5-1; cdr3_nt: TGCGCCAGCAGCTTGGGCCGGGACAACTCCTACGAGCAGTACTTC; cdr3_aa: CASSLGRDNSYEQYF
clone_size: -; j_call: TRBJ2-7; d_call: TRBD2; v_call: TRBV7-9; cdr3_nt: TGTGCCAGCAGCCTCTTAGCGGGAGGGAGCGAGCAGTACTTC; cdr3_aa: CASSLLAGGSEQYF
clone_size: few; j_call: TRBJ2-1; d_call: TRBD2; v_call: TRBV6-5; cdr3_nt: TGTGCCAGCACCAACGCGGGCGGGGGTGGCGATGAGCAGTTCTTC; cdr3_aa: CASTNAGGGGDEQFF
clone_size: -; j_call: TRBJ2-5; d_call: -; v_call: TRBV5-6; cdr3_nt: TGTGCCAGCAGCCCCTGGACTGTAGGGACCCAGTACTTC; cdr3_aa: CASSPWTVGTQYF
clone_size: -; j_call: TRBJ1-2; d_call: -; v_call: TRBV4-3; cdr3_nt: TGCGCCAGCAGCCAAGACGTAACAGGGCTAATAAATGGCTACACCTTC; cdr3_aa: CASSQDVTGLINGYTF
clone_size: -; j_call: TRBJ2-7; d_call: -; v_call: TRBV5-8; cdr3_nt: TGTGCCAGCAGCTTACAGGTCTCCTACGAGCAGTACTTC; cdr3_aa: CASSLQVSYEQYF
clone_size: -; j_call: TRBJ2-1; d_call: TRBD2; v_call: TRBV10-2; cdr3_nt: TGCGCCAGCAGTGAAGGGCGCGGGAGGGCCTTTTACAATGAGCAGTTCTTC; cdr3_aa: CASSEGRGRAFYNEQFF
clone_size: -; j_call: TRBJ2-7; d_call: TRBD1; v_call: TRBV11-2; cdr3_nt: TGTGCCAGCAGTCCTTTGACAGGGGGGTACGAGCAGTACTTC; cdr3_aa: CASSPLTGGYEQYF
clone_size: many; j_call: TRBJ2-2; d_call: -; v_call: TRBV10-1; cdr3_nt: TGCGCCAGCAGTGGTGGACTACTTGGCGGGGAGCTGTTTTTT; cdr3_aa: CASSGGLLGGELFF
clone_size: -; j_call: TRBJ1-1; d_call: -; v_call: TRBV18; cdr3_nt: TGTGCCAGCTCACCACGAAGCCTGTTGAACACTGAAGCTTTCTTT; cdr3_aa: CASSPRSLLNTEAFF
clone_size: few; j_call: TRBJ1-1; d_call: -; v_call: TRBV2; cdr3_nt: TGTGCCAGCAGCCTCCAGACATACAACACTGAAGCTTTCTTT; cdr3_aa: CASSLQTYNTEAFF